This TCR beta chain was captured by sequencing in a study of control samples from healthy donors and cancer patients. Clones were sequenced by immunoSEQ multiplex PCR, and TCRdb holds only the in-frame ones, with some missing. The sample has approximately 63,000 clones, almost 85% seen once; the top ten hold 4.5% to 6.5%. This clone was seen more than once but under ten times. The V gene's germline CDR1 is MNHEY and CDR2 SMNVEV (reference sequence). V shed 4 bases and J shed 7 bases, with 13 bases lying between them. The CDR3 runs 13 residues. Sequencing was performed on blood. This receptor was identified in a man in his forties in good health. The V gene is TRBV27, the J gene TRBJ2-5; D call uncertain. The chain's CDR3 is CASSSYTGGTQYF. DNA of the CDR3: TGTGCCAGCAGTTCATACACGGGCGGGACCCAGTACTTC.